This T cell receptor (beta chain) emerged from a study of blood T cell repertoires in COVID-19. This clone was detected only once. The CDR3 length is 16 residues. The germline V gene has CDR1 SGHTA and CDR2 FQGNSA. V shed 3 bases and J shed 3 bases, with 15 bases lying between them. The protocol was immunoSEQ multiplex PCR, while the TCRdb copy is restricted to in-frame clones and leaves out a portion. The sample shows roughly 110,000 clones, roughly 91% of them seen only once. The receptor was isolated from a human donor with acute or convalescent COVID-19. The donor label of this sample is uncertain. The V gene is TRBV7-2, the J gene TRBJ2-1; D might be TRBD1 (6 bases). Source material: peripheral blood. CDR3 DNA sequence: TGTGCCAGCAGCTTTTTTCGGGACACAGTCTACAATGAGCAGTTCTTC. It is translated as CASSFFRDTVYNEQFF. The full variable domain, with the rest looked up from reference TRBV7-2 and TRBJ2-1, is GAGVSQSPSNKVTEKGKDVELRCDPISGHTALYWYRQSLGQGLEFLIYFQGNSAPDKSGLPSDRFSAERTGGSVSTLTIQRTQQEDSAVYLCASSFFRDTVYNEQFFGPGTRLTVL.